This T cell receptor (beta chain) was recovered during a study of blood T cell repertoires in COVID-19. Study-wide background: Samples representing acute and convalescent COVID-19 were sourced from the United States, Italy and Spain. PBMCs, B-cell-depleted T cells, or T cells provided the cDNA or gDNA that made up the material.

Authors' analysis steps: The assay estimated nucleated cells by amplifying reference gene primers. Clones were sequenced by immunoSEQ multiplex PCR, and TCRdb holds only the in-frame ones, with some missing. That table furnishes V, J and clone size, whereas the DNA furnished D and trimming. Among under 250,000 clones listed, 84% were seen once. With 0 bases clipped from V and 2 bases from J, the junction kept 5 bases outside the gene matches. The germline V gene encodes CDR1 SGHRS and CDR2 YFSETQ. The CDR3 is made up of 16 amino acids. This sequence joins TRBV5-1 and TRBJ2-7; 10 positions agree with TRBD2. Material for sequencing was peripheral blood. The receptor was isolated from a middle-aged man with acute or convalescent COVID-19. The CDR3 DNA reads TGCGCCAGCAGCTTGGTACTAGCGGGGAGAACCTACGAGCAGTACTTC. Encoded protein: CASSLVLAGRTYEQYF.